This TCR beta chain appears in the sequencing data of a study of T cells in tuberculosis. Time point of the sample: new active TB diagnosis, blood taken before or within 7 days of starting treatment. Method: immunoSEQ multiplex PCR; TCRdb's copy keeps in-frame clones and lacks some. The sample lists 29,000 or so clones, under 95% seen once, with 5.5% to 8% in the top ten. The CDR3 has 17 amino acids. This clonotype originated in an adult with tuberculosis. The chain couples TRBV12-1 to TRBJ2-2; TRBD2 is taken as the D call from the table, unchecked against the DNA. TRBV12-1 is an annotated pseudogene. The sample in question was PBMCs, obtained at tuberculosis diagnosis. CDR3 coding DNA: TGTGCCAGCAGCTTTCGAGGCGTCGGTCCGAACACCGGGGAGCTGTTTTTT. It translates to CASSFRGVGPNTGELFF.